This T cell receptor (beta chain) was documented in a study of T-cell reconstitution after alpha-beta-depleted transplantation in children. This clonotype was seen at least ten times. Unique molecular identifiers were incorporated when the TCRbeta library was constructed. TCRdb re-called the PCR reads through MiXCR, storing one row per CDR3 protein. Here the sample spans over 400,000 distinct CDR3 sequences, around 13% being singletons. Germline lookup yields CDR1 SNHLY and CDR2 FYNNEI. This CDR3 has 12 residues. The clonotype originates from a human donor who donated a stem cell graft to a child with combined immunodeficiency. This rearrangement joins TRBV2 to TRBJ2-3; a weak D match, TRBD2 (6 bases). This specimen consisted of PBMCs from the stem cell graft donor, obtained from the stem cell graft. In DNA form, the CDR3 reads TGTGCGGCAGGTGGGAGGACAGATACGCAGTATTTT. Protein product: CAAGGRTDTQYF.